This T cell receptor beta chain was recovered during a study of regulatory T cells in long-lasting Graves disease. This clonotype appeared a few times. Specified time point: newly diagnosed GD, antithyroid drugs for less than 3 months. There was RNA extracted from PBMCs, and the TCR library was made from it. iRepertoire HTBI primers and Arm-PCR of CDR3 regions built TCR beta libraries. TCRdb passed the multiplex PCR reads through MiXCR, listing each CDR3 protein once. The data show approximately 460,000 distinct CDR3 sequences, about 17% seen once. The CDR3 is 16 amino acids. V was cut by 7 bases and J by 6 bases, with 24 bases left in between. Germline V lookup: CDR1 LNHDA, CDR2 SQIVND (reference sequence). The same sample was also used in a study of T cells in Graves' hyperthyroidism and ophthalmopathy.

This TCR came from a woman aged 30 to 39 with Graves disease. The chain couples TRBV19 to TRBJ1-1, with D uncertain. Sequencing was performed on peripheral blood mononuclear cells (PBMCs), taken at new diagnosis, from a patient treated with antithyroid drugs. CDR3 nucleotide sequence: TGTGCCAGTATATTAGGTTCGCAAGGTCCGCTACCTGAAGCTTTCTTT. Translated: CASILGSQGPLPEAFF.